A single sample is the source of the 18 T cell receptor beta chains below, sequenced in a study of T cell responses to AZD1222 COVID-19 vaccine. Sequencing used immunoSEQ multiplex PCR; TCRdb keeps in-frame clones, though not all of them. Altogether about 110,000 clones are present, roughly 86% being singletons, with the ten largest covering over 3%. This material consisted of peripheral blood, taken on day 0 of AZD1222 vaccination. These receptor sequences come from an adult in good health.

This clone was detected once. The chain is built from TRBV5-1 and TRBJ1-4; D is uncertain. The CDR3 has 16 residues. CDR1 is SGHRS, CDR2 YFSETQ, per germline. Trimming stripped 0 bases from V and 1 base from J, with 10 bases between. The CDR3 is CASSLAGGLTNEKLFF. The DNA of the CDR3 is TGCGCCAGCAGCTTGGCCGGAGGGTTAACTAATGAAAAACTGTTTTTT.

Only a few counts were recorded for this clone. The rearrangement uses TRBV7-2 and TRBJ1-5; the D is unclear. V shed 1 base and J shed 2 bases, with 9 bases lying between them. This CDR3 is built from 15 residues. The germline CDR1 and CDR2 sequences are SGHTA and FQGNSA. CDR3 region: CASSLGRAGNQPQHF. As DNA, the CDR3 is TGTGCCAGCAGCTTAGGTAGGGCGGGCAATCAGCCCCAGCATTTT. Drawing the rest from reference TRBV7-2 and TRBJ1-5, the complete variable domain is GAGVSQSPSNKVTEKGKDVELRCDPISGHTALYWYRQSLGQGLEFLIYFQGNSAPDKSGLPSDRFSAERTGGSVSTLTIQRTQQEDSAVYLCASSLGRAGNQPQHFGDGTRLSIL.

The chain recombines TRBV5-6 with TRBJ2-3; D gene unclear. Germline V gene lookup returns CDR1 SGHDT and CDR2 YYEEEE. The V gene lost 4 bases and the J gene lost 5 bases, with 14 bases spanning the gap. The CDR3 extends over 14 amino acids. CDR3 region: CASSLYGNEDTQYF. In DNA form, the CDR3 reads TGTGCCAGCAGCCTGTACGGCAACGAAGATACGCAGTATTTT.

V gene TRBV20-1 combines with J gene TRBJ1-2; D is perhaps TRBD1 (6 bases). In germline, CDR1 is DFQATT, CDR2 SNEGSKA (reference sequence). Trimming cost V 3 bases and J 12 bases, with 17 bases left between them. The CDR3 length is 12 residues. Here the CDR3 DNA reads TGCAGTGCTAGTAGGGACATCCCTCCCCACACCTTC. It encodes CSASRDIPPHTF.

The V gene is TRBV2, the J gene TRBJ1-5; D is unresolved. This CDR3 comprises 14 residues. Germline CDR1 SNHLY, CDR2 FYNNEI. The ends were cut back, 0 bases at V and 3 bases at J, with 6 bases in the middle. The CDR3 is CASSEAADNQPQHF. In DNA, the CDR3 is TGTGCCAGCAGTGAAGCGGCCGACAATCAGCCCCAGCATTTT. The full variable domain, its missing parts supplied by reference TRBV2 and TRBJ1-5, is EPEVTQTPSHQVTQMGQEVILRCVPISNHLYFYWYRQILGQKVEFLVSFYNNEISEKSEIFDDQFSVERPDGSNFTLKIRSTKLEDSAMYFCASSEAADNQPQHFGDGTRLSIL.

The chain has TRBV28 and TRBJ1-5; no definite D call. The CDR3 extends over 14 amino acids. The V end was cut by 6 bases, the J end by 3 bases, with 12 bases between. Per germline, CDR1 MDHEN and CDR2 SYDVKM. The CDR3 region has the DNA TGTGCCAGCAGGCCCGGTACCTCCAATCAGCCCCAGCATTTT. Amino acids: CASRPGTSNQPQHF.

V gene TRBV10-3 combines with J gene TRBJ1-1, with 10 bases matching TRBD1. Germline V lookup: CDR1 ENHRY, CDR2 SYGVKD. The CDR3 sequence is 15 residues long. V lost 6 bases to trimming and J lost 0 bases; unmatched junction nucleotides: 4. CDR3 in DNA: TGTGCCATCAGGAGACAGGGGGCGCTGAACACTGAAGCTTTCTTT. Translation gives CAIRRQGALNTEAFF.

The gene calls are TRBV7-9 and TRBJ2-5; D is possibly TRBD2 (5 bases). This CDR3 comprises 14 residues. Germline CDR1 is SEHNR and CDR2 is FQNEAQ (reference sequence). The ends were cut back, 5 bases at V and 2 bases at J, with 12 bases in the middle. The chain's CDR3 is CASSERSFQETQYF. CDR3 nucleotide sequence: TGTGCCAGCAGCGAGCGGAGTTTTCAAGAGACCCAGTACTTC.

The V and J genes are TRBV3-1 (or the pseudogene TRBV3-2) and TRBJ1-3; 8 nucleotides agree with TRBD1. V dropped 5 bases and J dropped 2; count of bases not matched to a gene: 2. CDR3 length: 14 residues. Germline V CDR1 and CDR2: LGHDT, YNNKEL (reference sequence). The CDR3 here is CASSARGPGNTIYF. The DNA for the CDR3 is TGTGCCAGCAGCGCCAGGGGGCCTGGAAACACCATATATTTT.

The V gene is TRBV5-1, the J gene TRBJ2-6; 8 positions match TRBD2. The germline CDR1 and CDR2 sequences are SGHRS and YFSETQ. V was clipped by 0 bases and J by 0 bases; unmatched bases: 14. The CDR3 has 21 amino acids. The chain's CDR3 is CASSLDPPAGGGISGANVLTF. CDR3 DNA sequence: TGCGCCAGCAGCTTGGACCCGCCGGCGGGGGGCGGAATCTCTGGGGCCAACGTCCTGACTTTC.

V usage is TRBV19 and J usage is TRBJ1-4, with 7 bases that match TRBD1. V gave up 6 bases and J gave up 8 bases; unmatched junction bases: 6. Germline loops: CDR1 LNHDA, CDR2 SQIVND (reference sequence). This CDR3 is 13 amino acids long. CDR3 residues: CASRWGQREKLFF. CDR3 in DNA: TGTGCCAGTAGATGGGGACAGAGGGAAAAACTGTTTTTT.

The chain couples TRBV4-1 to TRBJ1-3; D gene uncertain. This CDR3 comprises 16 residues. V lost 7 bases and J 0 bases, leaving 16 bases between the germline ends. CDR1 MGHRA and CDR2 YSYEKL come from the germline V gene. The CDR3 DNA is TGCGCCAGCACCCAGTTTAAGCCCCTCTCTGGAAACACCATATATTTT. Translation: CASTQFKPLSGNTIYF.

V gene TRBV5-1 combines with J gene TRBJ2-1, with D unclear. The V end was cut by 0 bases, the J end by 0 bases, with 10 bases between. There are 16 residues in the CDR3. Looked up from germline, CDR1 is SGHRS and CDR2 is YFSETQ. The DNA for the CDR3 is TGCGCCAGCAGCTTGGGGTCAGGCCTCTCCTACAATGAGCAGTTCTTC. It encodes CASSLGSGLSYNEQFF.

The chain uses TRBV19 and TRBJ2-3; D gene unclear. The CDR3 is made up of 17 amino acids. Germline values: CDR1 LNHDA, CDR2 SQIVND (reference sequence). V lost 1 base and J 3 bases, leaving 17 bases between the germline ends. In DNA, the CDR3 is TGTGCCAGTAGTATAGGACCCACCATCCTAAGGACAGATACGCAGTATTTT. Protein product: CASSIGPTILRTDTQYF.

V is TRBV4-2 and J is TRBJ1-2; 9 positions match TRBD1. The germline gives CDR1 LGHNA, CDR2 YNFKEQ. Unmatched junction bases numbered 2, after V lost 4 bases and J lost 2 bases. The CDR3 covers 14 residues. The DNA for the CDR3 is TGTGCCAGCAGCCGAGACAGGGGGAACTATGGCTACACCTTC. The encoded protein is CASSRDRGNYGYTF.

J is TRBJ2-2 and V is TRBV7-2; 10 positions agree with TRBD1. In germline, CDR1 is SGHTA, CDR2 FQGNSA. Trimming took 5 bases from V and 6 from J; bases not matched to a gene: 6. This CDR3 contains 15 residues. CDR3 DNA sequence: TGTGCCAGCAGCCTACTGGGACAGGGGTCCGGGGAGCTGTTTTTT. This translates into CASSLLGQGSGELFF.

The V gene is TRBV7-8, the J gene TRBJ1-1, with D possibly TRBD1 on 6 matching bases. Trimming left V 7 bases short and J 0 bases short, with 12 bases between. The CDR3 length is 14 residues. The V gene's germline CDR1 is SGHVS and CDR2 FQNEAQ. This CDR3 reads CASINRDMNTEAFF. The CDR3 DNA sequence: TGTGCCAGCATAAACCGGGACATGAACACTGAAGCTTTCTTT.

V gene TRBV4-2 combines with J gene TRBJ1-4; D remains unclear. This CDR3 region has 14 residues. V lost 0 bases and J lost 7, with 9 bases in between. CDR1 and CDR2 from the germline V gene are LGHNA and YNFKEQ. Here the CDR3 DNA reads TGTGCCAGCAGCCAAGATCGCGTGGGTGAAAAACTGTTTTTT. Translating gives CASSQDRVGEKLFF.